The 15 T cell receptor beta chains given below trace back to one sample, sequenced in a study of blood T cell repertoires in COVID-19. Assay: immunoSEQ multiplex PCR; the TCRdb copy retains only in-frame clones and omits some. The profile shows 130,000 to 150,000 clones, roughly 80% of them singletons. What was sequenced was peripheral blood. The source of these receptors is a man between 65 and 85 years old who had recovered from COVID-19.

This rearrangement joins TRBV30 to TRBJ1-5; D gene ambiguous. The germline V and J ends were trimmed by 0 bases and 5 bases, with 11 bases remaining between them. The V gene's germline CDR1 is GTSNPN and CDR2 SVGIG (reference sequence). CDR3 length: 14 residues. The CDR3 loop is CAWSVLSGDQPQHF. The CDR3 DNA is TGTGCCTGGAGTGTACTCTCGGGAGATCAGCCCCAGCATTTT. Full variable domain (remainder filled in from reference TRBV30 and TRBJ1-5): SQTIHQWPATLVQPVGSPLSLECTVEGTSNPNLYWYRQAAGRGLQLLFYSVGIGQISSEVPQNLSASRPQDRQFILSSKKLLLSDSGFYLCAWSVLSGDQPQHFGDGTRLSIL.

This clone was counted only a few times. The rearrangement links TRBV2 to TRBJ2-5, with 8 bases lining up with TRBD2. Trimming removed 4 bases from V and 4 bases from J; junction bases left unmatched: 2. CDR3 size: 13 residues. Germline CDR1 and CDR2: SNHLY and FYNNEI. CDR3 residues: CASSAGLVETQYF. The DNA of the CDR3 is TGTGCCAGCAGTGCGGGACTAGTAGAGACCCAGTACTTC.

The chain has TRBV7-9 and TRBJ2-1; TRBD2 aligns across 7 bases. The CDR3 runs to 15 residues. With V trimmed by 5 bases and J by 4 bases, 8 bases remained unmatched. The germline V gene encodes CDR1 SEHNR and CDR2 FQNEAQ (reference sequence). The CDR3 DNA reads TGTGCCAGCAGCCCTTTAGCGGGTCCTTACAATGAGCAGTTCTTC. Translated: CASSPLAGPYNEQFF.

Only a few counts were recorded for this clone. CDR3 sequence reads: CASSIDSGTGANVLTF. CDR3 in DNA: TGTGCCAGTAGTATAGATTCAGGGACTGGGGCCAACGTCCTGACTTTC. This chain joins TRBV19 and TRBJ2-6; a possible D gene is TRBD1 (5 bases). From germline, CDR1 is LNHDA and CDR2 SQIVND (reference sequence). This CDR3 has 16 residues. Between the trimmed V and J ends, which lost 0 bases and 2 bases, there was a span of 8 bases.

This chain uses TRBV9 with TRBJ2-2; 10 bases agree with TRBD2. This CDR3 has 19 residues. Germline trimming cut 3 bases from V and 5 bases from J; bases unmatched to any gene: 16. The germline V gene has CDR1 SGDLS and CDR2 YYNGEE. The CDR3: CASSGGGVAGGRTTGELFF. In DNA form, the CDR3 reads TGTGCCAGCAGCGGCGGAGGGGTAGCGGGAGGACGAACAACCGGGGAGCTGTTTTTT.

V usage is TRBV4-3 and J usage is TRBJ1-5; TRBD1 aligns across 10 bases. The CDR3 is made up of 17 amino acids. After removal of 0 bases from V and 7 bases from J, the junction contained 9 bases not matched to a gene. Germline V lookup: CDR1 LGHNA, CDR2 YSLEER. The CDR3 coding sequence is TGCGCCAGCAGCCAAGAAGGATATGGGACAGGGGCCCAGCCCCAGCATTTT. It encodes CASSQEGYGTGAQPQHF.

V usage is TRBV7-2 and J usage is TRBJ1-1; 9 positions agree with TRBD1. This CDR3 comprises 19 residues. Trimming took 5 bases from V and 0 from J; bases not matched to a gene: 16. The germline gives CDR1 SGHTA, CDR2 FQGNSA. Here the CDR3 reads CASSLPRDRDKGMNTEAFF. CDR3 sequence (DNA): TGTGCCAGCAGCCTACCTCGGGACAGGGACAAAGGGATGAACACTGAAGCTTTCTTT.

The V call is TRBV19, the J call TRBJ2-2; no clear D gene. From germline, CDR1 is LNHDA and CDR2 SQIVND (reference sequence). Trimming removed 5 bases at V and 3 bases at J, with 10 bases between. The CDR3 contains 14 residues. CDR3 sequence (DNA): TGTGCCAGTAGTGCGGTGCATCACACCGGGGAGCTGTTTTTT. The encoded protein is CASSAVHHTGELFF.

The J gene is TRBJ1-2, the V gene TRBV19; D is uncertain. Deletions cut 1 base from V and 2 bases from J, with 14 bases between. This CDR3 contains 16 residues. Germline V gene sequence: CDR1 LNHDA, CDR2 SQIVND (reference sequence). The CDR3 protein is CASSIVGTAKNYGYTF. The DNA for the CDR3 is TGTGCCAGTAGTATAGTAGGCACAGCTAAGAACTATGGCTACACCTTC.

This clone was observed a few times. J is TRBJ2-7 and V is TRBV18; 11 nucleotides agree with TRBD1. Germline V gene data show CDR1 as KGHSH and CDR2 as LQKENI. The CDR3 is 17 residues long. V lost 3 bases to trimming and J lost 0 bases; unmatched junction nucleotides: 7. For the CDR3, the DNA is TGTGCCAGCTCACCGTCCGGGACAGGGGGGTACTCCTACGAGCAGTACTTC. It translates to CASSPSGTGGYSYEQYF.

The CDR3 here is CASSLGGGGPQYF. The CDR3 DNA follows: TGTGCCAGCAGCTTAGGCGGGGGCGGTCCCCAGTACTTC. The chain joins TRBV7-3 to TRBJ2-5; D is possibly TRBD2 (7 bases). CDR1 SGHTA and CDR2 FQGTGA come from the germline V gene. CDR3 length: 13 amino acids. Trimming removed 2 bases at V and 9 bases at J, with 13 bases between.

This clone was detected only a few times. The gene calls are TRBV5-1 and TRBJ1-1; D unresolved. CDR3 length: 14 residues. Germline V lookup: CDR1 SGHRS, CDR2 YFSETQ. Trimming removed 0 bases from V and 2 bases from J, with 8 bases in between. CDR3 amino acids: CASSLGQVNTEAFF. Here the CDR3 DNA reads TGCGCCAGCAGCTTGGGACAAGTCAACACTGAAGCTTTCTTT.

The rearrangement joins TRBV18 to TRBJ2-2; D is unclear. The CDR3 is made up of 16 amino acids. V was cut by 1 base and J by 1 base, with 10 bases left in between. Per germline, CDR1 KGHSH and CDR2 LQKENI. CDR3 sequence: CASSPLGGLNTGELFF. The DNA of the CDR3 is TGTGCCAGCTCACCACTAGGCGGTTTGAACACCGGGGAGCTGTTTTTT.

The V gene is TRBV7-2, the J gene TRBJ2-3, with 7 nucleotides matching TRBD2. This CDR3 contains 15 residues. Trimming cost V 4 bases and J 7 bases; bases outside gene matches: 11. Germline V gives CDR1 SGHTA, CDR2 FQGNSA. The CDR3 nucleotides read TGTGCCAGCAGCTACCGAGGCGGGAGTAGAAATACGCAGTATTTT. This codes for CASSYRGGSRNTQYF. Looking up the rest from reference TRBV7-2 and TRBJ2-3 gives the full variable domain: GAGVSQSPSNKVTEKGKDVELRCDPISGHTALYWYRQSLGQGLEFLIYFQGNSAPDKSGLPSDRFSAERTGGSVSTLTIQRTQQEDSAVYLCASSYRGGSRNTQYFGPGTRLTVL.

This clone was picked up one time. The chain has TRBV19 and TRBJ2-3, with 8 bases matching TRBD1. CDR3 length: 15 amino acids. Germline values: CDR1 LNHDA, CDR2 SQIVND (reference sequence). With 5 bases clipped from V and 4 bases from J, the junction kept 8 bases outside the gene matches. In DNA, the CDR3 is TGTGCCAGTAGTGACAGGGACAGGCTCCCAGATACGCAGTATTTT. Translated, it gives CASSDRDRLPDTQYF. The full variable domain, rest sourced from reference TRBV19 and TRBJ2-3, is DGGITQSPKYLFRKEGQNVTLSCEQNLNHDAMYWYRQDPGQGLRLIYYSQIVNDFQKGDIAEGYSVSREKKESFPLTVTSAQKNPTAFYLCASSDRDRLPDTQYFGPGTRLTVL.